Shown below are 22 T cell receptor beta chains from a single sample sequenced in a study of low-dose radiotherapy and immunotherapy resistance in tumors. TRAV- and TRBV-specific primers, spanning alpha and beta chains, primed first-strand cDNA. TCR amplification ran approximately 20 PCR cycles using constant-region and V-primer adapter primers. One entry per CDR3 protein, called by TCRdb with MiXCR from the reads. The table lists around 15,000 distinct CDR3 sequences, around three quarters of them singletons. Receptors originate from a human donor with advanced metastatic prostate, ovarian, gallbladder or colorectal cancer (not recorded which). This table probably holds off-target reads from a library built for another chain.

The chain couples TRBV5-1 to TRBJ1-5, with D possibly TRBD1 on 6 matching bases. The CDR3 extends over 13 amino acids. Germline assignment: CDR1 SGHRS and CDR2 YFSETQ. The germline V and J ends were trimmed by 4 bases and 7 bases, with 12 bases remaining between them. The CDR3 coding sequence is TGCGCCAGCAGCAGAACAGGGAGACAGCCCCAGCATTTT. This encodes CASSRTGRQPQHF.

This clonotype was recorded a few times. This chain links TRBV11-2 with TRBJ1-1, with 7 bases identical to TRBD1. Trimming at V came to 5 bases and at J to 2 bases, leaving 5 bases not matched to a gene. The CDR3 is 14 amino acids. Germline assignment: CDR1 SGHAT and CDR2 FQNNGV. The CDR3 nucleotides read TGTGCCAGCAGCCCCGACAGGGTCAACACTGAAGCTTTCTTT. Amino acids: CASSPDRVNTEAFF.

The chain uses TRBV20-1 and TRBJ2-3; D is unresolved. Trimming cost V 5 bases and J 2 bases, with 17 bases left between them. The CDR3 has 15 amino acids. Looked up from germline, CDR1 is DFQATT and CDR2 is SNEGSKA (reference sequence). This CDR3 is CSADLGSQITDTQYF. Here the CDR3 DNA reads TGCAGTGCTGATCTAGGCAGTCAAATCACAGATACGCAGTATTTT.

This clonotype was counted a few times. The J gene is TRBJ1-2, the V gene TRBV5-4; D ambiguous. V was pared by 4 bases and J by 0 bases, with 28 bases between. This CDR3 is built from 20 residues. The germline V gene encodes CDR1 SGHNT and CDR2 YYREEE (reference sequence). DNA for the CDR3: TGTGCCAGCAGCCTCCCGAAGCCTTTACCTAGGCGGGAAGCTAACTATGGCTACACCTTC. Translation gives CASSLPKPLPRREANYGYTF.

This clonotype has more than one count but fewer than ten. The chain carries TRBV9 and TRBJ2-5, with D perhaps assigned TRBD1 or TRBD2 (5 bases each). The CDR3 is made up of 17 amino acids. Looked up from germline, CDR1 is SGDLS and CDR2 is YYNGEE. Deletions cut 0 bases from V and 5 bases from J, with 20 bases between. CDR3 sequence: CASSVGGGSTSRETQYF. In DNA form, the CDR3 reads TGTGCCAGCAGCGTAGGGGGCGGGTCCACCTCTCGGGAGACCCAGTACTTC.

This sequence joins TRBV3-1 and TRBJ2-3, with TRBD2 as a possible D gene (5 bases). Germline V lookup: CDR1 LGHDT, CDR2 YNNKEL (reference sequence). Trimming took off 1 base at V and 3 bases at J, with 8 bases between the two ends. The CDR3 has 14 amino acids. CDR3 in amino acids: CASSQVGVTDTQYF. The CDR3 DNA sequence: TGTGCCAGCAGCCAAGTCGGGGTAACAGATACGCAGTATTTT.

This clonotype was found a few times. V is TRBV5-1 and J is TRBJ2-1; the match to TRBD2 covers 15 bases. The V gene end was trimmed by 4 bases and the J gene end by 9 bases; junction bases not matched to a gene: 2. The CDR3 consists of 14 residues. The germline V gene has CDR1 SGHRS and CDR2 YFSETQ. The DNA for the CDR3 is TGCGCCAGCAGCCGGACTAGCGGGAGGGGTGAGCAGTTCTTC. It is translated as CASSRTSGRGEQFF.

The rearrangement uses TRBV28 and TRBJ2-2; D might be TRBD1 (6 bases). Trimming removed 3 bases from V and 5 bases from J, with 19 bases in between. Germline lookup yields CDR1 MDHEN and CDR2 SYDVKM. This CDR3 contains 17 residues. The CDR3 DNA follows: TGTGCCAGCAGTTTTTTAGAGGACAGATCGTGGACCGGGGAGCTGTTTTTT. It is translated as CASSFLEDRSWTGELFF.

Notes on this clonotype: At one boundary the junction diverges from the germline segment, which might be a read error. V is TRBV5-8 and J is TRBJ2-6; D might be TRBD1 (5 bases). This CDR3 has 14 amino acids. Germline CDR1 and CDR2: SGHTS and YDEGEE. The CDR3 spells CASMLGPGANVLTF. The CDR3 nucleotides read TGCGCCAGCATGTTGGGGCCTGGGGCCAACGTCCTGACTTTC. Filled out from reference TRBV5-8 and TRBJ2-6, the complete variable domain reads EAGVTQSPTHLIKTRGQQATLRCSPISGHTSVYWYQQALGLGLQFLLWYDEGEERNRGNFPPRFSGRQFPNYSSELNVNALELEDSALYLCASMLGPGANVLTFGAGSRLTVL.

The rearrangement links TRBV11-2 to TRBJ2-5; TRBD1 might be the D (5 bases). The CDR3 consists of 13 residues. Germline-derived CDR1 and CDR2 are SGHAT and FQNNGV. Trimming took 5 bases from V and 7 from J, leaving 14 bases between them. The CDR3 DNA sequence: TGTGCCAGCAGCCGACCTGGGGCCGGGACCCAGTACTTC. This codes for CASSRPGAGTQYF.

J is TRBJ2-1 and V is TRBV12-3 or TRBV12-4; TRBD2 matches at 11 bases. V lost 3 bases and J lost 15; bases outside the gene matches: 10. There are 14 residues in the CDR3. For the CDR3, the DNA is TGTGCCAGCAGTTTTTGGTCTAGCGGGGGGCGGGGGTTCTTC. Residues: CASSFWSSGGRGFF.

The chain links TRBV4-1 to TRBJ2-1; TRBD2 matches at 9 bases. From germline, CDR1 is MGHRA and CDR2 YSYEKL. The ends lost 3 bases at V and 7 bases at J; junction bases unmatched: 13. This CDR3 region has 17 residues. CDR3 sequence reads: CASSQDWTSVRTNEQFF. The CDR3 DNA reads as TGCGCCAGCAGCCAGGATTGGACTAGCGTCCGAACTAATGAGCAGTTCTTC.

The gene calls are TRBV10-3 and TRBJ1-2, with TRBD1 as a possible D gene (5 bases). Trimming took off 3 bases at V and 4 bases at J, with 15 bases between the two ends. This CDR3 is 15 amino acids long. Germline CDR1 ENHRY, CDR2 SYGVKD. CDR3 DNA sequence: TGTGCCATCAGTGACGTCGGCAGGGCGGGCTATGGCTACACCTTC. Its translation: CAISDVGRAGYGYTF.

This clonotype came up once. The genes are TRBV9 and TRBJ2-3, with D perhaps matching TRBD2 (5 bases). V was pared by 3 bases and J by 1 base, with 12 bases between. The CDR3 extends over 15 amino acids. The V gene's germline CDR1 is SGDLS and CDR2 YYNGEE. The DNA for the CDR3 is TGTGCCAGCAGCGCGACGGCGGGCCGCACAGATACGCAGTATTTT. Translating it yields CASSATAGRTDTQYF.

This sequence joins TRBV7-3 and TRBJ1-5, with D possibly being TRBD1 (5 bases). This CDR3 spans 13 amino acids. CDR1 SGHTA and CDR2 FQGTGA come from the germline V gene. V shed 5 bases and J shed 11 bases, with 16 bases lying between them. CDR3 sequence reads: CASSANQGTAQHF. CDR3 nucleotides: TGTGCCAGCAGCGCGAATCAGGGTACCGCCCAGCATTTT.

The CDR3 DNA sequence: TGCGCCAGCAGCCTCACAGGGGGCGGCACTGAAGCTTTCTTT. This gives the protein CASSLTGGGTEAFF. The chain combines TRBV4-3 with TRBJ1-1; 9 bases agree with TRBD1. This CDR3 is 14 amino acids long. The V gene end was trimmed by 4 bases and the J gene end by 4 bases; junction bases not matched to a gene: 4. From germline, CDR1 is LGHNA and CDR2 YSLEER.

This clonotype was found a few times. The rearrangement uses TRBV11-2 and TRBJ1-6; D is ambiguous. Trimming took 0 bases from V and 0 from J, leaving 3 bases between them. The germline CDR1 and CDR2 sequences are SGHAT and FQNNGV. The CDR3 is made up of 15 amino acids. CDR3 DNA: TGTGCCAGCAGCTTAGAACTCTCCTATAATTCACCCCTCCACTTT. Translation: CASSLELSYNSPLHF.

This chain connects TRBV24-1 to TRBJ2-1; TRBD2 matches 8 bases. After removal of 6 bases from V and 5 bases from J, the junction contained 5 bases not matched to a gene. Germline V CDR1 and CDR2: KGHDR, SFDVKD. The CDR3 runs 14 residues. CDR3 amino acids: CATSRRGGHNEQFF. The CDR3 nucleotides are TGTGCCACCAGTCGCCGGGGGGGACACAATGAGCAGTTCTTC.

The CDR3 loop reads CSGGGTEAFF. CDR3 DNA sequence: TGCAGCGGGGGGGGAACTGAAGCTTTCTTT. This chain uses TRBV29-1 with TRBJ1-1, with a tentative D call TRBD1 (5 bases). V shed 7 bases and J shed 5 bases, with 8 bases lying between them. This CDR3 has 10 residues. From germline, CDR1 is SQVTM and CDR2 ANQGSEA.

The chain carries TRBV4-1 and TRBJ2-5; D possibly corresponds to TRBD2 (5 bases). V was cut by 0 bases and J by 4 bases, with 9 bases left in between. This CDR3 has 14 residues. Germline V gives CDR1 MGHRA, CDR2 YSYEKL. The CDR3 nucleotides read TGCGCCAGCAGCCAAGATACCGGGGTAGAGACCCAGTACTTC. Protein product: CASSQDTGVETQYF.

This clonotype was found a few times. The chain joins TRBV6-6 to TRBJ2-5; 7 bases line up with TRBD2. This CDR3 has 17 amino acids. Losses at the gene ends were 2 bases for V and 3 bases for J; bases not matched to a gene: 12. CDR1 and CDR2 (germline): MNHNY, SVGAGI (reference sequence). CDR3 sequence reads: CASSYSGGGTTKETQYF. The CDR3 nucleotides read TGTGCCAGCAGTTACAGTGGGGGGGGTACGACTAAAGAGACCCAGTACTTC.

The V call is TRBV6-6, the J call TRBJ2-4; D may be TRBD1 (6 bases). From germline, CDR1 is MNHNY and CDR2 SVGAGI (reference sequence). V was clipped by 5 bases and J by 5 bases, with 7 bases between them. This CDR3 contains 12 residues. CDR3 residues: CASSRTENIQYF. The CDR3 DNA reads TGTGCCAGCAGTCGGACAGAAAACATTCAGTACTTC.